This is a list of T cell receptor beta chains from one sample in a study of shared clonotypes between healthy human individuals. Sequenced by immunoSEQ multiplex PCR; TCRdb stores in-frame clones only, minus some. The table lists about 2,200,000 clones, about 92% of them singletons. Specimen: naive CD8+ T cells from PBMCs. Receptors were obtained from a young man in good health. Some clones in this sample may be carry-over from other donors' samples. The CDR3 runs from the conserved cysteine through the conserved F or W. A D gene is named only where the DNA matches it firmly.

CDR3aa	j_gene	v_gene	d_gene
CASSLTINEKLFF	TRBJ1-4	TRBV5-1	.
CASSFGYGYTF	TRBJ1-2	TRBV27	.
CASSYPGQADYGYTF	TRBJ1-2	TRBV6-6	TRBD1
CASSFQGGEAFF	TRBJ1-1	TRBV5-6	TRBD1
CASSSHGAENTEAFF	TRBJ1-1	TRBV13	.
CASSYVRPQGLTNEKLFF	TRBJ1-4	TRBV27	.
CASSQERRSGGVYEQYF	TRBJ2-7	TRBV4-1	.
CASSLGLPETQYF	TRBJ2-5	TRBV7-9	.
CASSLALTLEAFF	TRBJ1-1	TRBV7-9	.
CASSVGASGDYEQYF	TRBJ2-7	TRBV9	TRBD2
CASSVGGPLNTEAFF	TRBJ1-1	TRBV9	.
CASQNPGPQKDYGYTF	TRBJ1-2	TRBV10-3	.
CASSSRDRGVRNTEAFF	TRBJ1-1	TRBV28	.
CASSPVYNEQFF	TRBJ2-1	TRBV5-1	.
CASSEGARGPYEQYF	TRBJ2-7	TRBV2	TRBD1
CASSSGLAGWYNEQFF	TRBJ2-1	TRBV7-9	TRBD2
CASSGDRGGSPLHF	TRBJ1-6	TRBV28	TRBD1
CASSPSSGTGLAGANVLTF	TRBJ2-6	TRBV9	TRBD1
CASSLGLRRHTSNQPQHF	TRBJ1-5	TRBV7-9	.